Sequencing of this T cell receptor (beta chain) was carried out in a study of shared clonotypes between healthy human individuals. About the study: The donor group consisted of a couple of women and a few men, aged 18 to 49. Study-wide findings and caveats: Only blood was sampled, and tissue TCR repertoires likely differ from blood ones.

Each unsorted PBMC replicate got 300 ng genomic DNA, roughly 30,000 genomes. The method was immunoSEQ multiplex PCR; TCRdb's version includes in-frame clones alone and lacks a portion of them. The sample has around 500,000 clones, roughly 77% seen once. As concerns this clone: Antigen specificity is unknown.

This CDR3 is 17 amino acids long. The V and J ends lost 1 base and 6 bases, in that order; junction bases with no gene match: 13. CDR1 is SGHDT, CDR2 YYEEEE, per germline. Material for sequencing was PBMCs. The clonotype comes from a woman in her thirties or forties in good health. Some clones in this sample may be carry-over from other donors' samples. This chain links TRBV5-6 with TRBJ1-5, with TRBD1 matching 7 bases. This CDR3 reads CASSLSGTDGRFQPQHF. CDR3 nucleotide sequence: TGTGCCAGCAGCTTGTCTGGGACAGACGGGAGGTTTCAGCCCCAGCATTTT.